This TCR beta chain originates from a study of cytomegalovirus exposure and HLA in healthy donors. The wider study: HLA-typed donors contributed 80 million or so unique TCRs, which were held in an early data release. Points from the study as a whole: Productive rates of about 87% or about 30% were seen for most TCR beta V segments in an earlier analysis. TCR beta V- and J-gene trimming was later associated with a missense DCLRE1C variant.

CDR1 and CDR2 from the germline V gene are MNHEY and SVGAGI. V shed 6 bases and J shed 0 bases, with 11 bases lying between them. The CDR3 runs to 14 residues. As for this clone: The target antigen is unknown.

PCR amplification relied on 60 Vbeta primers (plus 13 Jbeta primers). Sequencing was performed with immunoSEQ multiplex PCR; in TCRdb, only in-frame clones are kept and a portion is missing. Of more than 85,000 clones in the sample, around 70% are singletons; the top ten hold around 5.4%. Sequences were obtained from PBMCs. This chain links TRBV6-5 with TRBJ1-1; maybe TRBD1 (5 bases). This clonotype was sampled from a woman between 70 and 85 years old in good health and CMV-seropositive. CDR3 bases: TGTGCCAGCAGGGCGGGACGGTTGAACACTGAAGCTTTCTTT. It is translated as CASRAGRLNTEAFF.